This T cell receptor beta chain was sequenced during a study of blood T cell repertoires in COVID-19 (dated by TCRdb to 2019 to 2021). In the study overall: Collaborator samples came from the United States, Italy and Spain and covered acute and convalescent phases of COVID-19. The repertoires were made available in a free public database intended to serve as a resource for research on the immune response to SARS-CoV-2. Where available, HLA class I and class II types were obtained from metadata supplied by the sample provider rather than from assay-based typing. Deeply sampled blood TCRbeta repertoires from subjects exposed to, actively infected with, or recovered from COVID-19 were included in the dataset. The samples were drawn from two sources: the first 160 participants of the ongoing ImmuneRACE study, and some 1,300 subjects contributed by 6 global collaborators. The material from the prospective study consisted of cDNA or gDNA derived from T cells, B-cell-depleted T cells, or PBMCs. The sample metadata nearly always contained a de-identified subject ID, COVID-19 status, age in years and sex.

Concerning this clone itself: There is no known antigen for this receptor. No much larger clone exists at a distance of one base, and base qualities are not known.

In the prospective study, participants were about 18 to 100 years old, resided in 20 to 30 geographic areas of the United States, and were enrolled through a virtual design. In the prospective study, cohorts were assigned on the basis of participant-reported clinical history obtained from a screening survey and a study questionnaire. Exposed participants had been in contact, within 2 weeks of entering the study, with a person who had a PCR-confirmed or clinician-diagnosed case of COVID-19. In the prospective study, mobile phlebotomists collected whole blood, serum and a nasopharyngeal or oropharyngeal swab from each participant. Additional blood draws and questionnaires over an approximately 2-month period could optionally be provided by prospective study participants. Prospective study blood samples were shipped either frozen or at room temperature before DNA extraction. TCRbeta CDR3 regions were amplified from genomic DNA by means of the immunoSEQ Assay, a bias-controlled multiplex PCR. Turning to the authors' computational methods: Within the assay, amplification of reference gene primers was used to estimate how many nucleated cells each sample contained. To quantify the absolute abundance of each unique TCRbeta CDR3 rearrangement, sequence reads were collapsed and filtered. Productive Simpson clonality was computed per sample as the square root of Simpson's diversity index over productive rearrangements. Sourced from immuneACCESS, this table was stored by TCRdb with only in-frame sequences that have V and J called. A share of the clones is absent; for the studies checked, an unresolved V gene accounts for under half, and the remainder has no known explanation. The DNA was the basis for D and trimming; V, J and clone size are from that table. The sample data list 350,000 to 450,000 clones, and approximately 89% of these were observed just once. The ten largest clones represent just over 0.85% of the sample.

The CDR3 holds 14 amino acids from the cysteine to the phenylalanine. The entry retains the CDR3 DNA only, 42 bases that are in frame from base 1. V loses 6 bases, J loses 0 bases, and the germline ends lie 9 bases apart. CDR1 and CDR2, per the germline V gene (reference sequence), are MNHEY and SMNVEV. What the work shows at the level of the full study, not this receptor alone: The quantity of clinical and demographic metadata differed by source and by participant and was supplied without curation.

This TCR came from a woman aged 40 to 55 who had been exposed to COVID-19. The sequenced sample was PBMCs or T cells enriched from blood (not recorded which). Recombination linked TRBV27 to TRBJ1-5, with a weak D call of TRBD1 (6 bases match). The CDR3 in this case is CASSRGSSNQPQHF. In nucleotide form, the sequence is TGTGCCAGCAGCAGGGGTAGTAGCAATCAGCCCCAGCATTTT.